Reported below is one T cell receptor (beta chain). Antigen: not known. CDR3 length equals 16 residues. The germline V and J ends were trimmed by 6 bases and 3 bases, with 21 bases remaining between them. CDR1 SGHAT and CDR2 FQNNGV come from the germline V gene. These data originate in a study of T-cell memory formation after mild COVID-19. Across the study: The study found TCR clusters largely donor specific. Study results and caveats: Of the contracting clones, CD4+ ones lay mainly in CM and EM, and CD8+ ones in EMRA. From day 15 to 85, contracting clones were balanced between CD4 and CD8, whereas later expanders leaned toward CD4+.

TCRdb processed the 5' RACE reads anew with MiXCR; each CDR3 protein has one entry. This sample has 300,000 to 350,000 distinct CDR3 sequences; just under 20% occur once, and the top ten carry about 21%. The origin of this receptor is a man aged 18 to 29 who had mild COVID-19 (a few samples of this study predate the infection). Cell type and time point are not known. Sequenced material: PBMCs or a T cell subset sorted from them (not recorded which). This rearrangement joins TRBV11-2 to TRBJ2-7, with D hard to call. In nucleotides, the CDR3 is TGTGCCAGCAGTCGAGCTGCCTTGCGCGGTAACTACGAGCAGTACTTC. Protein sequence: CASSRAALRGNYEQYF.